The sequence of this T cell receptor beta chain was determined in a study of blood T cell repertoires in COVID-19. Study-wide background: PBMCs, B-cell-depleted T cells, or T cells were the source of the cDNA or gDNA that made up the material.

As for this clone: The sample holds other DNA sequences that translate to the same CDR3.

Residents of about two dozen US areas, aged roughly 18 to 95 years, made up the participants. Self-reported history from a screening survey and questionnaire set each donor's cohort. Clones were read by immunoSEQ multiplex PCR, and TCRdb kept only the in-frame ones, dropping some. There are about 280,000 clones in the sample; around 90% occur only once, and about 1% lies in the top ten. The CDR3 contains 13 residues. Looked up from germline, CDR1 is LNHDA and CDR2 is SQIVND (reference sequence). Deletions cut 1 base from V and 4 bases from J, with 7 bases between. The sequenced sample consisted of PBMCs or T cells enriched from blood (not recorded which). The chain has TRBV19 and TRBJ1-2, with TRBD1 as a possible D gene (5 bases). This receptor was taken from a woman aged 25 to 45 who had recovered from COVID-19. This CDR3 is CASSIGTSYGYTF. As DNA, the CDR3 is TGTGCCAGTAGTATAGGGACAAGCTATGGCTACACCTTC. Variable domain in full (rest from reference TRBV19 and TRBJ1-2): DGGITQSPKYLFRKEGQNVTLSCEQNLNHDAMYWYRQDPGQGLRLIYYSQIVNDFQKGDIAEGYSVSREKKESFPLTVTSAQKNPTAFYLCASSIGTSYGYTFGSGTRLTVV.